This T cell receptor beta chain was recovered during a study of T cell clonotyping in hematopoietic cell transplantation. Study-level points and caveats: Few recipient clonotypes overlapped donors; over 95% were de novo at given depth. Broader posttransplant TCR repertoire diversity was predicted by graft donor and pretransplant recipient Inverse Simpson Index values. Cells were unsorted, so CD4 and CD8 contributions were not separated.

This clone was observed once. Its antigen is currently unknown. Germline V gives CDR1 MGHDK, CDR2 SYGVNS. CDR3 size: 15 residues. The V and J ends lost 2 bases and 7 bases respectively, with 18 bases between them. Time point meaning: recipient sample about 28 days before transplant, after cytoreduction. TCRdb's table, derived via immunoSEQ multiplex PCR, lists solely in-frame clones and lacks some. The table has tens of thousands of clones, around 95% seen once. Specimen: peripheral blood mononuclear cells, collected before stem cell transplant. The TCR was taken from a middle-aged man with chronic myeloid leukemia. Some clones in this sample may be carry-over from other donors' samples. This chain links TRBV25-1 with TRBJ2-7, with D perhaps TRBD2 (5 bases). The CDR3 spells CASSEGFGVVREQYF. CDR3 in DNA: TGTGCCAGCAGTGAAGGCTTCGGGGTGGTTCGAGAGCAGTACTTC.